Each of the 15 T cell receptor beta chains below was sequenced from the same sample in a study of regulatory T cells in long-lasting Graves disease. Time point denoted: persistent/refractory GD, antithyroid drugs over 5 years with positive TRAb. Following extraction of RNA from PBMCs, that RNA was used to make the TCR library. HTBI primers from iRepertoire and Arm-PCR of CDR3 regions yielded the TCR beta libraries. TCRdb independently ran MiXCR on the multiplex PCR reads; one entry per CDR3 protein. The table includes hundreds of thousands of distinct CDR3 sequences, roughly 20% detected once. Here the sequenced sample was peripheral blood mononuclear cells (PBMCs), taken when the disease was refractory, from a patient treated with antithyroid drugs. These receptors came from a female donor with Graves disease.

The chain uses TRBV9 and TRBJ1-3, with a tentative D call TRBD1 (5 bases). Trimming pared 0 bases from V and 0 bases from J, leaving 10 bases between. The CDR3 consists of 16 residues. Germline CDR1 reads SGDLS; CDR2 reads YYNGEE. CDR3 region: CASSVGGELSGNTIYF. The CDR3 nucleotides are TGTGCCAGCAGCGTAGGGGGGGAACTCTCTGGAAACACCATATATTTT.

There are many counts of this clonotype. V is TRBV3-1 and J is TRBJ2-7, with a possible D match to TRBD1 (5 bases). With 0 bases removed from V and 3 bases from J, the gap between germline ends came to 9 bases. This CDR3 is built from 14 residues. Germline V lookup: CDR1 LGHDT, CDR2 YNNKEL (reference sequence). CDR3 coding DNA: TGTGCCAGCAGCCAAGATCTAGGGGTCTACGAGCAGTACTTC. Translated: CASSQDLGVYEQYF.

This clonotype was counted only a few times. The V gene is TRBV11-2, the J gene TRBJ1-1, with TRBD1 matching 7 bases. Losses at the gene ends were 5 bases for V and 2 bases for J; bases not matched to a gene: 5. This CDR3 contains 14 residues. CDR1 SGHAT and CDR2 FQNNGV come from the germline V gene. CDR3 sequence: CASSKTGTNTEAFF. Written as DNA, the CDR3 is TGTGCCAGCAGCAAGACAGGGACCAACACTGAAGCTTTCTTT.

This clonotype was counted many times. The rearrangement uses TRBV30 and TRBJ1-1; D gene unclear. CDR1 is GTSNPN, CDR2 SVGIG, per germline (reference sequence). The V and J ends lost 0 bases and 1 base respectively, with 9 bases between them. The CDR3 consists of 14 residues. The CDR3 loop reads CAWSVHWENTEAFF. The CDR3 DNA is TGTGCCTGGAGTGTACATTGGGAGAACACTGAAGCTTTCTTT.

This clonotype occurred a few times. The chain couples TRBV4-1 to TRBJ2-7, with unresolved D. This CDR3 comprises 13 residues. CDR1 is MGHRA, CDR2 YSYEKL, per germline. Deletions cut 1 base from V and 3 bases from J, with 7 bases between. The CDR3: CASSQVGSYEQYF. As DNA, the CDR3 is TGCGCCAGCAGCCAAGTTGGCAGCTACGAGCAGTACTTC.

This chain links TRBV19 with TRBJ2-1; 8 bases are a match to TRBD2. The length of the CDR3 is 16 residues. Germline CDR1 reads LNHDA; CDR2 reads SQIVND (reference sequence). The J segment lost 0 bases and the V segment lost 6 bases, leaving 7 bases of the junction unmatched. CDR3 loop: CASRRGVKSSYNEQFF. Written as DNA, the CDR3 is TGTGCCAGTAGGCGGGGGGTAAAGAGCTCCTACAATGAGCAGTTCTTC.

This clonotype was seen a single time. The chain combines TRBV19 with TRBJ1-3, with D perhaps TRBD1 (5 bases). Germline CDR1 is LNHDA and CDR2 is SQIVND (reference sequence). This CDR3 spans 15 amino acids. The V and J ends lost 10 bases and 0 bases respectively, with 16 bases between them. In DNA, the CDR3 is TGTGCCACTCAGGGTTCCCGAACCTCTGGAAACACCATATATTTT. Its protein is CATQGSRTSGNTIYF.

V is TRBV6-1 and J is TRBJ2-2; 11 positions agree with TRBD1. This CDR3 has 16 residues. Per germline, CDR1 MNHNS and CDR2 SASEGT. Trimming took 7 bases from V and 4 from J; bases not matched to a gene: 8. CDR3 amino acids: CASTLGTGGGTGELFF. DNA for the CDR3: TGTGCCAGCACCCTAGGGACAGGGGGGGGCACCGGGGAGCTGTTTTTT.

This clonotype was counted ten times or more. The genes are TRBV7-2 and TRBJ1-2; D call uncertain. The V gene lost 0 bases and the J gene lost 7 bases, with 6 bases spanning the gap. The CDR3 runs to 12 residues. The germline V gene has CDR1 SGHTA and CDR2 FQGNSA. CDR3 in DNA: TGTGCCAGCAGCTTAGCTACTGCTGGCTACACCTTC. Amino acids: CASSLATAGYTF. Based on the CDR3 plus reference TRBV7-2 and TRBJ1-2, the full variable domain is GAGVSQSPSNKVTEKGKDVELRCDPISGHTALYWYRQSLGQGLEFLIYFQGNSAPDKSGLPSDRFSAERTGGSVSTLTIQRTQQEDSAVYLCASSLATAGYTFGSGTRLTVV.

This clonotype was counted many times. The CDR3 DNA reads as TGTGCCAGCAGTCGCAGGAGGATCAATCAGCCCCAGCATTTT. Protein product: CASSRRRINQPQHF. The chain employs TRBV28 and TRBJ1-5; D is unclear. The germline V gene has CDR1 MDHEN and CDR2 SYDVKM. CDR3 length: 14 amino acids. Trimming stripped 5 bases from V and 3 bases from J, with 11 bases between.

This clonotype was picked up many times. The chain uses TRBV30 and TRBJ1-1; D uncertain. CDR1 GTSNPN and CDR2 SVGIG come from the germline V gene (reference sequence). The CDR3 runs to 12 residues. V was cut by 5 bases and J by 1 base, with 8 bases left in between. CDR3 region: CAWGLPNTEAFF. As DNA, the CDR3 is TGTGCCTGGGGTTTACCGAACACTGAAGCTTTCTTT.

V is TRBV5-1 and J is TRBJ2-7; TRBD2 agrees at 9 bases. This CDR3 is built from 15 residues. Per the germline V gene, CDR1 is SGHRS and CDR2 is YFSETQ. Germline trimming cut 0 bases from V and 7 bases from J; bases unmatched to any gene: 8. The CDR3 protein is CASSLGVAGAGEQYF. In nucleotides, the CDR3 is TGCGCCAGCAGCTTGGGAGTAGCGGGAGCTGGAGAGCAGTACTTC.

This clonotype was observed at least ten times. The genes are TRBV7-2 and TRBJ2-7, with 9 bases fitting TRBD1. V dropped 5 bases and J dropped 2; count of bases not matched to a gene: 7. The CDR3 contains 15 residues. Germline V CDR1 and CDR2: SGHTA, FQGNSA. The CDR3 here is CASSQQTGGTYEQYF. CDR3 DNA sequence: TGTGCCAGCAGCCAGCAGACAGGGGGAACCTACGAGCAGTACTTC.

This clonotype was counted at least ten times. The chain combines TRBV28 with TRBJ1-1; D may be TRBD1 (5 bases). The V gene lost 3 bases and the J gene lost 10 bases, with 9 bases spanning the gap. The CDR3 is 11 residues long. The germline V gene encodes CDR1 MDHEN and CDR2 SYDVKM. CDR3 bases: TGTGCCAGCAGTTTGACAGTCATAGCTTTCTTT. Translating it yields CASSLTVIAFF. The full variable domain, its missing parts supplied by reference TRBV28 and TRBJ1-1, is DVKVTQSSRYLVKRTGEKVFLECVQDMDHENMFWYRQDPGLGLRLIYFSYDVKMKEKGDIPEGYSVSREKKERFSLILESASTNQTSMYLCASSLTVIAFFGQGTRLTVV.

CDR3 bases: TGCGCCAGCAGCCAGGTAGCGGGAGGAGGAGATACGCAGTATTTT. Its protein is CASSQVAGGGDTQYF. The chain employs TRBV4-1 and TRBJ2-3; TRBD2 aligns across 10 bases. There are 15 residues in the CDR3. The germline V gene encodes CDR1 MGHRA and CDR2 YSYEKL. Unmatched junction bases numbered 5, after V lost 3 bases and J lost 5 bases.